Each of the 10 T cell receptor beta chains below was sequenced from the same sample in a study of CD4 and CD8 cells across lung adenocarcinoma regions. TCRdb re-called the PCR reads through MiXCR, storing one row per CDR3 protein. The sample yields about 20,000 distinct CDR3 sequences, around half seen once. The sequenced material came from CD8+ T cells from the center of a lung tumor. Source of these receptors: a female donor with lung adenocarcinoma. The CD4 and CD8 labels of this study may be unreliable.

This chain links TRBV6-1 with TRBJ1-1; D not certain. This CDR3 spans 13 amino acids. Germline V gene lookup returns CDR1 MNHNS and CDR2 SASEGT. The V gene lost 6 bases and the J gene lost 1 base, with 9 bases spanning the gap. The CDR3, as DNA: TGTGCCAGCAGGGGTCCAAGGAACACTGAAGCTTTCTTT. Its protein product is CASRGPRNTEAFF.

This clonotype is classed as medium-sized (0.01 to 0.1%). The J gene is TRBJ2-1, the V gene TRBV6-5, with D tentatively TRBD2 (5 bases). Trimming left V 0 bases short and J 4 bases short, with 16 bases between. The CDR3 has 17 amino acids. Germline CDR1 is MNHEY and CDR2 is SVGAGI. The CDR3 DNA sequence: TGTGCCAGCAGTTACTCAAGTGGGGTCGGGGATTACAATGAGCAGTTCTTC. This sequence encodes CASSYSSGVGDYNEQFF.

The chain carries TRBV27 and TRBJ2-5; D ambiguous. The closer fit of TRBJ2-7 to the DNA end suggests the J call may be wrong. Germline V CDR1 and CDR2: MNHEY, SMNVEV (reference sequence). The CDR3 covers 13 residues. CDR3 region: CASSFGPDYEQYF. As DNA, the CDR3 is TGTGCCAGCAGTTTCGGACCGGACTACGAGCAGTACTTC.

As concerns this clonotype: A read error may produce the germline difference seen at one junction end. CDR3 coding DNA: TGTGCCAGCAGTGATCCACTCAAAGGGGTCAGCACCGGGGCGCAGTATTTT. Translation gives CASSDPLKGVSTGAQYF. V and J are TRBV10-3 and TRBJ2-2, with D tentatively TRBD1 or TRBD2 (5 bases each). The J call may be faulty, since TRBJ2-3 better matches the DNA end. CDR1 is ENHRY and CDR2 is SYGVKD in the germline V gene. The CDR3 runs to 17 residues.

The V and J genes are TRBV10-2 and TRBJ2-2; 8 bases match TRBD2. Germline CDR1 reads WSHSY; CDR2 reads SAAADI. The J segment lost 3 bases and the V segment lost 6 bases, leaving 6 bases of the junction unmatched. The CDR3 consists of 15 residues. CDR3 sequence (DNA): TGCGCCAGCAGAACGGGAGGGCCATACACCGGGGAGCTGTTTTTT. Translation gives CASRTGGPYTGELFF.

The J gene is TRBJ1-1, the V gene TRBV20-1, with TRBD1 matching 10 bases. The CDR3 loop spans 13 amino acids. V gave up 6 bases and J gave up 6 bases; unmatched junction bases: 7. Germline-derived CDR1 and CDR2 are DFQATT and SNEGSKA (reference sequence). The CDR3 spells CSARDRGQSEAFF. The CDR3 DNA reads TGCAGTGCACGCGACAGGGGGCAGTCTGAAGCTTTCTTT.

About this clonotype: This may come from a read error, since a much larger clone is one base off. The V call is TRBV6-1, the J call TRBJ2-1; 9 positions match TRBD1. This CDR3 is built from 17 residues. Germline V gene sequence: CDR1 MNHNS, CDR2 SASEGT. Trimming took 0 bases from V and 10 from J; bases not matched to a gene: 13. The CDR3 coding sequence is TGTGCCAGCAGTGAAGCCGGCGGGACAGGGAGAGCGAACGAGCAGTTCTTC. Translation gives CASSEAGGTGRANEQFF.

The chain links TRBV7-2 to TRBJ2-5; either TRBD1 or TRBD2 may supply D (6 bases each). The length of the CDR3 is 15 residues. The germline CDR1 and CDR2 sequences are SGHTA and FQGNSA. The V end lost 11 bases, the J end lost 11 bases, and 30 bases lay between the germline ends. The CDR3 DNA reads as TGTGCCGGGGGGCGAGCTGGCGGGGACCAAGATACGCAGTACTTC. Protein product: CAGGRAGGDQDTQYF.

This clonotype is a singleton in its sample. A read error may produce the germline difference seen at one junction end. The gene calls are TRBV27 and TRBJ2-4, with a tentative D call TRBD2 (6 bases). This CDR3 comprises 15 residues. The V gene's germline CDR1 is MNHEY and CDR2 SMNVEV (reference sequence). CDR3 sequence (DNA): TGTGGCAGCAGGCAGCGGGTGGGACTCACAAATACTCAGTATTTC. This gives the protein CGSRQRVGLTNTQYF.

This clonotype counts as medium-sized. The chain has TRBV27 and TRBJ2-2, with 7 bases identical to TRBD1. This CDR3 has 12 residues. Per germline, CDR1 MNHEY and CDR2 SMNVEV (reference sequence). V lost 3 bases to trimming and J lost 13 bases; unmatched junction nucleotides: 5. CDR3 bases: TGTGCCAGCAGTTTTGAGGGGGCCGGGCTGTTTTTT. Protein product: CASSFEGAGLFF.